The 27 T cell receptor beta chains presented below share a single source sample, sequenced in a study of Ad26.COV2.S vaccination and SARS-CoV-2 variants. Treatment of the sample: roughly 19 received Ad26.COV2.S at low or high dose, single or two shots; a few received placebo; per-sample allocation not given. Specimen acquisition occurred on day 63 following the initial vaccine or placebo injection. Clones were read by immunoSEQ multiplex PCR, and TCRdb kept only the in-frame ones, dropping some. The repertoire consists of roughly 330,000 clones, with 85% to 90% occurring once and the leading ten covering 4.5% to 7%. Specimen: peripheral blood, collected in a trial of Ad26.COV2.S vaccine versus placebo. These TCRs come from a person aged 18 to 59 who received the Ad26.COV2.S COVID-19 vaccine or a placebo.

The V and J genes are TRBV7-8 and TRBJ2-1, with 9 bases aligning to TRBD1. This CDR3 is built from 17 residues. V was pared by 4 bases and J by 6 bases, with 13 bases of the junction left unmatched. From germline, CDR1 is SGHVS and CDR2 FQNEAQ. DNA for the CDR3: TGTGCCAGCAGCTCGGACAGGGGACACCCTATTACCAATGAGCAGTTCTTC. It codes for CASSSDRGHPITNEQFF.

There are a few counts of this clone. J is TRBJ1-5 and V is TRBV7-8; no clear D gene. The CDR3 is made up of 14 amino acids. Trimming left V 3 bases short and J 7 bases short, with 13 bases between. Germline CDR1 and CDR2: SGHVS and FQNEAQ. As DNA, the CDR3 is TGTGCCAGCAGCTTTGGGTGGTTCGGGCAGCCCCAGCATTTT. Its protein product is CASSFGWFGQPQHF.

The V gene is TRBV29-1, the J gene TRBJ2-3; D is ambiguous. The V and J ends lost 4 bases and 8 bases respectively, with 13 bases between them. This CDR3 has 12 residues. In germline, CDR1 is SQVTM, CDR2 ANQGSEA. The CDR3 DNA follows: TGCAGCGTTGTGCCCGATGTGGGTACGCAGTATTTT. Its translation: CSVVPDVGTQYF.

The chain is built from TRBV19 and TRBJ1-6, with D possibly TRBD1 on 6 matching bases. This CDR3 region has 14 residues. The V gene's germline CDR1 is LNHDA and CDR2 SQIVND (reference sequence). Trimming stripped 5 bases from V and 10 bases from J, with 15 bases between. The CDR3 protein is CASSSIGGTSPLHF. DNA of the CDR3: TGTGCCAGTAGTTCCATAGGGGGGACATCACCCCTCCACTTT.

The rearrangement links TRBV20-1 to TRBJ2-5, with D unresolved. V lost 3 bases and J 1 base, leaving 12 bases between the germline ends. CDR3 size: 14 residues. Germline CDR1 reads DFQATT; CDR2 reads SNEGSKA (reference sequence). CDR3 nucleotide sequence: TGCAGTGCTAGTGTGGTGACCCCCCAAGAGACCCAGTACTTC. It codes for CSASVVTPQETQYF.

The V and J genes are TRBV19 and TRBJ2-2; D remains ambiguous. V was trimmed by 2 bases and J by 4 bases, leaving 14 bases between them. This CDR3 comprises 16 residues. Germline V CDR1 and CDR2: LNHDA, SQIVND (reference sequence). CDR3 nucleotides: TGTGCCAGTAGTATATCGCGTCCGGCCGCCACCGGGGAGCTGTTTTTT. It specifies CASSISRPAATGELFF.

The chain joins TRBV12-2 to TRBJ2-7; the table's TRBD2 call for D was not verified on the DNA. TRBV12-2 is a known pseudogene. The CDR3 totals 17 residues. CDR3 in amino acids: CASRLDSSGSVYDEQYV. In DNA form, the CDR3 reads TGTGCAAGTCGCTTAGATTCTAGCGGGAGTGTATACGACGAGCAGTACGTC.

The chain combines TRBV18 with TRBJ1-5; D is unclear. The V gene lost 0 bases and the J gene lost 1 base, with 7 bases spanning the gap. The germline CDR1 and CDR2 sequences are KGHSH and LQKENI. The CDR3 totals 15 residues. CDR3 DNA sequence: TGTGCCAGCTCACCACCCTCGTCCAGCAATCAGCCCCAGCATTTT. It is translated as CASSPPSSSNQPQHF.

This rearrangement joins TRBV7-9 to TRBJ1-1; D uncertain. The V end lost 1 base, the J end lost 4 bases, and 7 bases lay between the germline ends. The length of the CDR3 is 13 residues. Germline-derived CDR1 and CDR2 are SEHNR and FQNEAQ (reference sequence). CDR3 amino acids: CASSLGFGTEAFF. The CDR3, as DNA: TGTGCCAGCAGCTTAGGATTTGGCACTGAAGCTTTCTTT. The variable domain in full, completed from reference TRBV7-9 and TRBJ1-1, reads DTGVSQNPRHKITKRGQNVTFRCDPISEHNRLYWYRQTLGQGPEFLTYFQNEAQLEKSRLLSDRFSAERPKGSFSTLEIQRTEQGDSAMYLCASSLGFGTEAFFGQGTRLTVV.

This chain links TRBV4-1 with TRBJ1-2; D unresolved. The V and J ends lost 7 bases and 2 bases respectively, with 11 bases between them. The CDR3 is 13 residues long. The germline V gene encodes CDR1 MGHRA and CDR2 YSYEKL. Here the CDR3 reads CASTRGPNYGYTF. The CDR3 DNA reads TGCGCCAGCACCCGAGGGCCAAACTATGGCTACACCTTC.

CDR3 nucleotide sequence: TGCGCCAGCAGCCAAGGACGACAGGATCACGGCTACACCTTC. Its protein is CASSQGRQDHGYTF. V and J are TRBV4-1 and TRBJ1-2; maybe TRBD1 (6 bases). The CDR3 has 14 amino acids. CDR1 and CDR2 (germline): MGHRA, YSYEKL. With 1 base removed from V and 8 bases from J, the gap between germline ends came to 14 bases.

This chain joins TRBV28 and TRBJ1-2; no definite D call. The germline V gene has CDR1 MDHEN and CDR2 SYDVKM. This CDR3 spans 14 amino acids. The V end lost 2 bases, the J end lost 4 bases, and 11 bases lay between the germline ends. In nucleotides, the CDR3 is TGTGCCAGCAGTTTACCGGCAGGCCCCTATGGCTACACCTTC. Translating it yields CASSLPAGPYGYTF.

This chain links TRBV5-8 with TRBJ1-6; D gene uncertain. This CDR3 is 13 amino acids long. V was cut by 4 bases and J by 8 bases, with 10 bases left in between. Germline loops: CDR1 SGHTS, CDR2 YDEGEE. CDR3 DNA sequence: TGTGCCAGCAGCCGGATAGCGGATTCACCCCTCCACTTT. The encoded protein is CASSRIADSPLHF.

The V call is TRBV5-1, the J call TRBJ2-1, with 10 nucleotides matching TRBD2. The CDR3 extends over 15 amino acids. The germline CDR1 and CDR2 sequences are SGHRS and YFSETQ. V shed 0 bases and J 8 bases; nucleotides not matched to a gene: 5. The CDR3 nucleotides read TGCGCCAGCAGCTTGGAAGCGGGGGGGCGGTATGAGCAGTTCTTC. The encoded protein is CASSLEAGGRYEQFF.

The chain combines TRBV7-9 with TRBJ2-1; D not resolved. The CDR3 covers 12 residues. Germline V gene sequence: CDR1 SEHNR, CDR2 FQNEAQ (reference sequence). V gave up 4 bases and J gave up 8 bases, with 9 bases separating them. The CDR3 loop reads CASSSPSYEQFF. CDR3 nucleotide sequence: TGTGCCAGCAGCTCACCGAGTTATGAGCAGTTCTTC.

The V gene is TRBV5-1, the J gene TRBJ2-2; 8 bases line up with TRBD1. V lost 2 bases, J lost 6 bases, and 3 bases stayed unmatched. The CDR3 has 14 residues. Germline V gives CDR1 SGHRS, CDR2 YFSETQ. This CDR3 reads CASSLQGEAGELFF. DNA of the CDR3: TGCGCCAGCAGCTTACAGGGGGAGGCCGGGGAGCTGTTTTTT.

V gene TRBV6-1 combines with J gene TRBJ2-1; 12 bases match TRBD2. The J segment lost 5 bases and the V segment lost 2 bases, leaving 1 base of the junction unmatched. The CDR3 contains 15 residues. CDR1 is MNHNS, CDR2 SASEGT, per germline. Here the CDR3 reads CASSELAGGHNEQFF. For the CDR3, the DNA is TGTGCCAGCAGTGAACTAGCGGGGGGGCACAATGAGCAGTTCTTC.

The chain carries TRBV29-1 and TRBJ1-2; D is unresolved. The V end was cut by 3 bases, the J end by 6 bases, with 8 bases between. Germline CDR1 and CDR2: SQVTM and ANQGSEA. This CDR3 contains 11 residues. CDR3 in DNA: TGCAGCGTTGATAGCAGGAATGGCTACACCTTC. This translates into CSVDSRNGYTF.

The V and J genes are TRBV19 and TRBJ2-3, with D possibly being TRBD1 or TRBD2 (5 bases each). Germline V gene lookup returns CDR1 LNHDA and CDR2 SQIVND (reference sequence). V was shortened by 6 bases and J by 6 bases, with 19 bases between the two germline ends. The CDR3 contains 15 residues. CDR3 protein: CASSKGPGLMDTQYF. CDR3 in DNA: TGTGCCAGTAGCAAGGGGCCGGGGTTGATGGATACGCAGTATTTT.

This clone has a single count. The chain has TRBV12-3 or TRBV12-4 and TRBJ2-1; the D is unclear. There are 12 residues in the CDR3. V was shortened by 5 bases and J by 10 bases, with 12 bases between the two germline ends. CDR3: CASSQSGPEQFF. As DNA, the CDR3 is TGTGCCAGCAGTCAATCGGGCCCCGAGCAGTTCTTC.

V and J are TRBV7-2 and TRBJ1-2, with D maybe TRBD1 (6 bases). In germline, CDR1 is SGHTA, CDR2 FQGNSA. Trimming stripped 3 bases from V and 4 bases from J, with 12 bases between. This CDR3 comprises 14 residues. CDR3 amino acids: CASSFRTDLYGYTF. CDR3 coding DNA: TGTGCCAGCAGCTTCCGGACAGATCTCTATGGCTACACCTTC.

The chain links TRBV15 to TRBJ2-1; TRBD2 might be the D (6 bases). V lost 0 bases, J lost 3 bases, and 15 bases lay in between. The CDR3 covers 17 residues. Germline V gene data show CDR1 as LNHNV and CDR2 as YYDKDF (reference sequence). The CDR3, as DNA: TGTGCCACCAGCAGAGATCAAGACGGGGGACTCTACAATGAGCAGTTCTTC. Translated: CATSRDQDGGLYNEQFF.

A remark on this clone: Other DNA sequences in this sample translate to the same CDR3. The CDR3 DNA sequence: TGTGCCAGCAGCTTAGCGCTAAACACTGAAGCTTTCTTT. Translated: CASSLALNTEAFF. V usage is TRBV7-2 and J usage is TRBJ1-1; D call uncertain. V lost 0 bases, J lost 2 bases, and 4 bases lay in between. This CDR3 has 13 residues. CDR1 is SGHTA, CDR2 FQGNSA, per germline.

This clone has more than one count but fewer than ten. The chain has TRBV3-1 (or the pseudogene TRBV3-2) and TRBJ1-5; D is ambiguous. This CDR3 contains 11 residues. Germline CDR1 and CDR2: LGHDT and YNNKEL (reference sequence). Between the trimmed V and J ends, which lost 4 bases and 3 bases, there was a span of 1 base. CDR3 region: CASSPNQPQHF. DNA of the CDR3: TGTGCCAGCAGCCCCAATCAGCCCCAGCATTTT.

V usage is TRBV5-4 and J usage is TRBJ1-4; D may be TRBD1 (5 bases). Trimming took off 5 bases at V and 8 bases at J, with 13 bases between the two ends. CDR3 length: 13 amino acids. Germline CDR1 is SGHNT and CDR2 is YYREEE (reference sequence). This chain's CDR3 is CASRYGTEEKLFF. The CDR3 bases are TGTGCCAGCAGGTACGGGACGGAGGAAAAACTGTTTTTT.

This chain joins TRBV30 and TRBJ1-2, with 7 bases lining up with TRBD1. The germline gives CDR1 GTSNPN, CDR2 SVGIG (reference sequence). J gave up 7 bases and V 3 bases, and 11 bases lay outside the gene matches. This CDR3 has 14 residues. The CDR3 sequence is CAWRSDRARSGYTF. CDR3 in DNA: TGTGCCTGGAGGTCAGACAGGGCAAGATCTGGCTACACCTTC.

The J gene is TRBJ2-7, the V gene TRBV6-1; tentative D call: TRBD1 (6 bases). This CDR3 has 12 amino acids. Germline CDR1 is MNHNS and CDR2 is SASEGT. Trimming pared 3 bases from V and 5 bases from J, leaving 8 bases between. The CDR3 nucleotides read TGTGCCAGCAGTGAGGGGGCCAACGAGCAGTACGTC. It is translated as CASSEGANEQYV.